This entry lists 8 T cell receptor beta chains sequenced from one sample in a study of beta chain features in type 1 diabetes. General study results and limits: Shortening that was moderate but significant affected the TCRB CDR3s of Type 1 diabetes patients in all four CD4+ subsets.

These receptors lack a known antigen. As every portion of the isolated RNA was reverse transcribed, the sequencing read expressed TCRB transcripts. This table comes from immunoSEQ multiplex PCR, and its TCRdb copy is limited to in-frame clones, with some not included. The sample contains about 48,000 clones, roughly 40% of which appear only once. Sequencing used Tregs from blood. These receptors were collected from a man younger than 40 with type 1 diabetes.

The chain employs TRBV5-1 and TRBJ2-7, with 8 bases matching TRBD2. Unmatched junction bases numbered 4, after V lost 3 bases and J lost 2 bases. The CDR3 consists of 14 residues. From germline, CDR1 is SGHRS and CDR2 YFSETQ. The CDR3 DNA follows: TGCGCCAGCAGCTCCCGGGGGGGCACCTACGAGCAGTACTTC. It yields the protein CASSSRGGTYEQYF.

This clone came up a few times. The chain combines TRBV7-2 with TRBJ2-2, with 9 bases matching TRBD1. J gave up 5 bases and V 5 bases, and 6 bases lay outside the gene matches. The CDR3 runs to 15 residues. Per germline, CDR1 SGHTA and CDR2 FQGNSA. The CDR3 DNA sequence: TGTGCCAGCAGCCTCCGGACAGGGGAAACCGGGGAGCTGTTTTTT. Protein sequence: CASSLRTGETGELFF.

V gene TRBV18 combines with J gene TRBJ1-1, with unresolved D. Germline CDR1 KGHSH, CDR2 LQKENI. Trimming took off 4 bases at V and 2 bases at J, with 11 bases between the two ends. The CDR3 consists of 14 residues. This CDR3 is CASSLDYQNTEAFF. The CDR3 nucleotides read TGTGCCAGCTCACTAGATTATCAAAACACTGAAGCTTTCTTT.

This clone appeared a single time. The CDR3 DNA is TGTGCCAGCAGTCTGTTGGGCAATGAAAAACTGTTTTTT. Its protein is CASSLLGNEKLFF. The chain employs TRBV6-6 and TRBJ1-4; D gene ambiguous. From germline, CDR1 is MNHNY and CDR2 SVGAGI (reference sequence). V was shortened by 5 bases and J by 5 bases, with 9 bases between the two germline ends. CDR3 size: 13 residues.

This clone showed up just a few times. Here the CDR3 DNA reads TGTGCCAGCAGCAACCACGTTCGGGGGGGCGAAGGCTACACCTTC. It encodes CASSNHVRGGEGYTF. The chain combines TRBV7-9 with TRBJ1-2; D is perhaps TRBD1 (6 bases). Trimming removed 5 bases from V and 8 bases from J, with 21 bases in between. There are 15 residues in the CDR3. Germline CDR1 reads SEHNR; CDR2 reads FQNEAQ (reference sequence).

The V gene is TRBV2, the J gene TRBJ2-7; a possible D gene is TRBD1 (6 bases). Germline lookup yields CDR1 SNHLY and CDR2 FYNNEI. The CDR3 has 13 amino acids. V dropped 4 bases and J dropped 7 bases, with 14 bases sitting between them. This chain's CDR3 is CASSGVGDTEQYF. The DNA for the CDR3 is TGTGCCAGCAGTGGTGTAGGGGACACTGAGCAGTACTTC.

This chain connects TRBV7-6 to TRBJ2-7, with 8 bases lining up with TRBD2. The CDR3 spans 14 residues. The ends lost 1 base at V and 3 bases at J; junction bases unmatched: 2. The V gene's germline CDR1 is SGHVS and CDR2 FNYEAQ. This chain's CDR3 is CASSLDTSGYEQYF. The DNA for the CDR3 is TGTGCCAGCAGCTTAGATACTAGCGGCTACGAGCAGTACTTC.

The gene calls are TRBV30 and TRBJ2-7, with D tentatively TRBD1 (6 bases). The V gene's germline CDR1 is GTSNPN and CDR2 SVGIG (reference sequence). Between the trimmed V and J ends, which lost 2 bases and 3 bases, there was a span of 14 bases. The length of the CDR3 is 14 residues. Here the CDR3 reads CAWSSDSAHYEQYF. CDR3 nucleotide sequence: TGTGCCTGGAGTTCGGACAGCGCCCACTACGAGCAGTACTTC. The full variable domain, its missing parts supplied by reference TRBV30 and TRBJ2-7, is SQTIHQWPATLVQPVGSPLSLECTVEGTSNPNLYWYRQAAGRGLQLLFYSVGIGQISSEVPQNLSASRPQDRQFILSSKKLLLSDSGFYLCAWSSDSAHYEQYFGPGTRLTVT.